The rows below give T cell receptor beta chains drawn from one sample of a study of CD8 T cells in ankylosing spondylitis. Via MiXCR, TCRdb re-called the 5' RACE reads, giving one row per CDR3 protein. The repertoire includes around 490,000 distinct CDR3 sequences, under 5.5% of them detected once, and under 4.5% sits in the top ten. Sequencing was carried out using blood, either unsorted or a sorted T cell fraction (not recorded which). The origin of the receptors is a male donor with ankylosing spondylitis. Each CDR3 is given with its conserved first and last residue. The D gene is left open where the match is weak. Where a row states a size, it is once, few, many or the class of an expanded clone; other rows omit it.

V gene	clone size	D gene	J gene	CDR3 protein	CDR3 DNA
TRBV15	.	TRBD2	TRBJ2-1	CATSRDLAGGLEQFF	TGTGCCACCAGCAGAGATCTAGCGGGGGGTCTTGAGCAGTTCTTC
TRBV20-1	many	TRBD1	TRBJ1-5	CSAGQGSNQPQHF	TGCAGTGCTGGACAGGGTAGCAATCAGCCCCAGCATTTT
TRBV20-1	many	.	TRBJ2-5	CSARVGGQETQYF	TGCAGTGCTAGGGTCGGGGGACAAGAGACCCAGTACTTC
TRBV12-3/TRBV12-4	many	.	TRBJ1-1	CASSRILNTEAFF	TGTGCCAGCAGTCGGATTTTGAACACTGAAGCTTTCTTT
TRBV6-2/TRBV6-3	many	.	TRBJ2-5	CASSYVGWRAYQETQYF	TGTGCCAGCAGTTATGTAGGGTGGAGGGCGTACCAAGAGACCCAGTACTTC
TRBV29-1	many	.	TRBJ2-3	CSVDGRTRGTDTQYF	TGCAGCGTTGACGGCCGGACGCGAGGCACAGATACGCAGTATTTT
TRBV28	many	TRBD1	TRBJ1-1	CASRGQGAGNTEAFF	TGTGCCAGCAGAGGACAGGGGGCCGGGAACACTGAAGCTTTCTTT
TRBV28	many	.	TRBJ2-3	CASSWGPVDTQYF	TGTGCCAGCAGTTGGGGCCCTGTAGATACGCAGTATTTT
TRBV7-2	many	TRBD1	TRBJ2-7	CASSFDRGDYEQYF	TGTGCCAGCAGCTTTGACAGGGGCGACTACGAGCAGTACTTC
TRBV7-9	many	TRBD2	TRBJ2-7	CASRKGGRGYEQYF	TGTGCCAGCAGAAAAGGCGGGAGGGGATACGAGCAGTACTTC